This is a list of T cell receptor beta chains from one sample in a study of T-cell reconstitution after alpha-beta-depleted transplantation in children. One entry per CDR3 protein, called by TCRdb with MiXCR from the PCR reads. The sample has about half a million distinct CDR3 sequences; approximately 13% are singletons. Sequencing used PBMCs from the stem cell graft donor, obtained from the stem cell graft. Source of these receptors: a human donor who donated a stem cell graft to a child with combined immunodeficiency. Both conserved end residues are part of each CDR3. Each record gives: clone size, D gene, J gene, V gene, CDR3 DNA, CDR3 protein. A D gene is named only where the DNA matches it firmly. Rows may omit the clone size; those that give it use once, few, many or a size class.

abundance: .; d_gene: .; j_gene: TRBJ2-2; v_gene: TRBV29-1; CDR3nt: TGCAGCGTTGAGGTGGTTAGCAGCCCCGCGGGCACCGGGGAGCTGTTTTTT; CDR3aa: CSVEVVSSPAGTGELFF
abundance: .; d_gene: .; j_gene: TRBJ1-4; v_gene: TRBV7-9; CDR3nt: TGTGCCAGCAGCGCAGGGACGACAACTAATGAAAAACTGTTTTTT; CDR3aa: CASSAGTTTNEKLFF
abundance: few; d_gene: .; j_gene: TRBJ1-3; v_gene: TRBV12-3/TRBV12-4; CDR3nt: TGTGCCAGCAGCACTCTCTACTCTGGAAACACCATATATTTT; CDR3aa: CASSTLYSGNTIYF
abundance: few; d_gene: TRBD1; j_gene: TRBJ2-6; v_gene: TRBV12-3/TRBV12-4; CDR3nt: TGTGCCAGCAGTGCAGGGACAGTCCTCTACTCTGGGGCCAACGTCCTGACTTTC; CDR3aa: CASSAGTVLYSGANVLTF
abundance: few; d_gene: TRBD2; j_gene: TRBJ2-3; v_gene: TRBV7-2; CDR3nt: TGTGCCAGCAGCATAAGAGCCGGGGGGGCGGTAGATACGCAGTATTTT; CDR3aa: CASSIRAGGAVDTQYF
abundance: many; d_gene: TRBD1; j_gene: TRBJ1-5; v_gene: TRBV30; CDR3nt: TGTGCCTTGGACAGGGGCAATCAGCCCCAGCATTTT; CDR3aa: CALDRGNQPQHF
abundance: many; d_gene: .; j_gene: TRBJ1-1; v_gene: TRBV12-3/TRBV12-4; CDR3nt: TGTGCCAGCAGTTTAACTGGTTTGAACACTGAAGCTTTCTTT; CDR3aa: CASSLTGLNTEAFF
abundance: .; d_gene: .; j_gene: TRBJ2-2; v_gene: TRBV4-2; CDR3nt: TGTGCCAGCAGCCAAATTCCCACCGGGGAGCTGTTTTTT; CDR3aa: CASSQIPTGELFF
abundance: once; d_gene: .; j_gene: TRBJ2-6; v_gene: TRBV11-3; CDR3nt: TGTGCCAGCAGCTACGCTTCAGGTGCTGGGGCCAACGTCCTGACTTTC; CDR3aa: CASSYASGAGANVLTF
abundance: .; d_gene: .; j_gene: TRBJ2-1; v_gene: TRBV7-9; CDR3nt: TGTGCCAGCAGACCCCTAGCTAATGAGCAGTTCTTC; CDR3aa: CASRPLANEQFF
abundance: few; d_gene: .; j_gene: TRBJ2-3; v_gene: TRBV6-1; CDR3nt: TGTGCCAGCAGGGAGGGGGCAAGGGATACGCAGTATTTT; CDR3aa: CASREGARDTQYF
abundance: few; d_gene: .; j_gene: TRBJ1-2; v_gene: TRBV20-1; CDR3nt: TGCAGTGCTACAGAGGGAGGGGCTACGGATGGCTACACCTTC; CDR3aa: CSATEGGATDGYTF
abundance: .; d_gene: .; j_gene: TRBJ2-6; v_gene: TRBV5-1; CDR3nt: TGCGCCAGCAGCTTGGTCGGGGGCGCGCCTTCTGGGGCCAACGTCCTGACTTTC; CDR3aa: CASSLVGGAPSGANVLTF
abundance: .; d_gene: .; j_gene: TRBJ2-2; v_gene: TRBV12-3/TRBV12-4; CDR3nt: TGTGCCAGCTTTTCTGGGGGAGTCGGCACCGGGGAGCTGTTTTTT; CDR3aa: CASFSGGVGTGELFF
abundance: few; d_gene: .; j_gene: TRBJ2-3; v_gene: TRBV29-1; CDR3nt: TGCAGCGTTGAATTCTTCGGGGATACGCAGTATTTT; CDR3aa: CSVEFFGDTQYF
abundance: .; d_gene: .; j_gene: TRBJ2-7; v_gene: TRBV6-1; CDR3nt: TGTGCCAGCAGTGGGACGACCTCCGGGGGCGAGCAGTACTTC; CDR3aa: CASSGTTSGGEQYF
abundance: .; d_gene: .; j_gene: TRBJ2-7; v_gene: TRBV12-3/TRBV12-4; CDR3nt: TGTGCCAGCCTACTTAGCGAGACTTCTCGCTCCTACGAGCAGTACTTC; CDR3aa: CASLLSETSRSYEQYF
abundance: .; d_gene: .; j_gene: TRBJ1-5; v_gene: TRBV20-1; CDR3nt: TGCAGTGCTAGATGGGGGTTGGATCAGCCCCAGCATTTT; CDR3aa: CSARWGLDQPQHF
abundance: few; d_gene: TRBD1; j_gene: TRBJ1-2; v_gene: TRBV20-1; CDR3nt: TGCAGTGCTAGAGCATCGATTGGGACAGGCTATGGCTACACCTTC; CDR3aa: CSARASIGTGYGYTF
abundance: .; d_gene: .; j_gene: TRBJ1-3; v_gene: TRBV3-1; CDR3nt: TGTGCCAGCAGCCATTCAACAGGGCGGAACACCATATATTTT; CDR3aa: CASSHSTGRNTIYF
abundance: few; d_gene: TRBD2; j_gene: TRBJ2-7; v_gene: TRBV27; CDR3nt: TGTGCCAGCAGTTTATCGGCGGTAGCGGGGTTCTACGAGCAGTACTTC; CDR3aa: CASSLSAVAGFYEQYF
abundance: few; d_gene: TRBD1; j_gene: TRBJ2-2; v_gene: TRBV12-3/TRBV12-4; CDR3nt: TGTGCCAGCAGTCCGGGACAGGGGGCGTTTGGCTCCGGGGAGCTGTTTTTT; CDR3aa: CASSPGQGAFGSGELFF
abundance: few; d_gene: .; j_gene: TRBJ1-5; v_gene: TRBV10-3; CDR3nt: TGTGCCATCAGTGAACAATGGCTTAATAGCAATCAGCCCCAGCATTTT; CDR3aa: CAISEQWLNSNQPQHF